This T cell receptor beta chain was sequenced during a study of cytomegalovirus exposure and HLA in healthy donors. Germline V gene sequence: CDR1 SGHRS, CDR2 YFSETQ. The CDR3 length is 11 residues. V lost 3 bases to trimming and J lost 7 bases, with 7 bases between them. Worth noting for this clone: Its antigen remains unidentified.

Study results and caveats: Judged likely to be a sequencing artifact was a cluster of highly shared sequence variants. Across donors, presence/absence analyses took sequencing depth to be roughly uniform.

Primers for the PCR totalled 60 Vbeta and 13 Jbeta. Sequencing used immunoSEQ multiplex PCR; TCRdb keeps in-frame clones, though not all of them. The sample includes fewer than 130,000 clones, over 60% seen only once; the top ten take 1.3%. Sequenced sample: PBMCs. The chain has TRBV5-1 and TRBJ1-1; no reliable D call. This sequence was found in a woman in her thirties in good health and CMV-seronegative. This CDR3 reads CASSSSGEAFF. DNA of the CDR3: TGCGCCAGCAGCTCCAGTGGTGAAGCTTTCTTT.